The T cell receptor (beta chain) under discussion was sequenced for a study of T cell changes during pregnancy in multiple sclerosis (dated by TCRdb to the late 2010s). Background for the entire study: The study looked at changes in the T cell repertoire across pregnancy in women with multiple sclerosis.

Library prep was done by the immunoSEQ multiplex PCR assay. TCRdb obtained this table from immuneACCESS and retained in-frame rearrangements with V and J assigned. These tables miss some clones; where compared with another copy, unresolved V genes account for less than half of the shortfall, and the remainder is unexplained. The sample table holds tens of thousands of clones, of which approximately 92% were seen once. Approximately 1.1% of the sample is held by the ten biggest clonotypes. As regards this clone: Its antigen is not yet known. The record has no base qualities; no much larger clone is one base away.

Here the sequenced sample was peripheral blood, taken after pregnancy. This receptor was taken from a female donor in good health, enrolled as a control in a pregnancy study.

The CDR3 protein: CASGRDSYEQYF. The DNA reads as follows: TGTGCCAGCGGTCGGGACTCCTACGAGCAGTACTTC. The rearranged chain carries TRBV6-1 and TRBJ2-7, and possibly TRBD2, on 5 matching bases. According to the germline V gene, CDR1 reads MNHNS and CDR2 reads SASEGT. The V and J ends are trimmed by 8 bases and 0 bases, leaving 8 bases between them. There are 12 amino acids in the CDR3, from cysteine to phenylalanine inclusive. Here the CDR3 DNA is all that survives: 36 bases in frame from base 1.